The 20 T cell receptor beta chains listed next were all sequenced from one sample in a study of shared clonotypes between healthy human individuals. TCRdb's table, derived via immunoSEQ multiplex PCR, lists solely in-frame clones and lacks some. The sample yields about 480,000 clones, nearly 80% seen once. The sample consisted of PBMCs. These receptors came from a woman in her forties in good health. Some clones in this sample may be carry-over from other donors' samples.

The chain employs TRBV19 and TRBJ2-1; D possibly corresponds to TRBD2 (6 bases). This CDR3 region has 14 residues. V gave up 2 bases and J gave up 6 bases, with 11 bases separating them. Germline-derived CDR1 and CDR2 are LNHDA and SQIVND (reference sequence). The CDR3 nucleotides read TGTGCCAGTAGTATAAGGAGGGGAATCAATGAGCAGTTCTTC. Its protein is CASSIRRGINEQFF.

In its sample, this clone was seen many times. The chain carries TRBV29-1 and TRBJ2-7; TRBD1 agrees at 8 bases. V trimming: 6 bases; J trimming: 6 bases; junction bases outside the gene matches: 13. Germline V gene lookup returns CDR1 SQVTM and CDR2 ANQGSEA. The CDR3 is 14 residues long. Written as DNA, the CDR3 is TGCAGCGTGGAGCACGGGACAGGTTCATCCGAGCAGTACTTC. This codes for CSVEHGTGSSEQYF.

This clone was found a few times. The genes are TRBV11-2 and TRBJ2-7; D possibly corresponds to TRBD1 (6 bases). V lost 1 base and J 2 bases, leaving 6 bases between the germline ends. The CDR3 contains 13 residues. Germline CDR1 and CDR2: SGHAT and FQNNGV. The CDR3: CASSLGTAYEQYF. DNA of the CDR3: TGTGCCAGCAGCTTAGGGACAGCCTACGAGCAGTACTTC.

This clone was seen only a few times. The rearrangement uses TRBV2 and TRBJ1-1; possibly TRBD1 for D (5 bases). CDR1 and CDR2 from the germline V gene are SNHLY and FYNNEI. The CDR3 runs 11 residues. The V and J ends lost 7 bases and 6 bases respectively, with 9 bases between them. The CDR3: CASTGVAEAFF. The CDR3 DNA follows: TGTGCCAGCACGGGGGTAGCTGAAGCTTTCTTT.

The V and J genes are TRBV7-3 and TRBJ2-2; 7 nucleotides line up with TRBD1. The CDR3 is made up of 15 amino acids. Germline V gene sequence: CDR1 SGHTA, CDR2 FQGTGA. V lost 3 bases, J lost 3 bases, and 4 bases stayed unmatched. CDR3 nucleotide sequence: TGTGCCAGCAGCTTTTTAGGGGGCGACACCGGGGAGCTGTTTTTT. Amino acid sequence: CASSFLGGDTGELFF.

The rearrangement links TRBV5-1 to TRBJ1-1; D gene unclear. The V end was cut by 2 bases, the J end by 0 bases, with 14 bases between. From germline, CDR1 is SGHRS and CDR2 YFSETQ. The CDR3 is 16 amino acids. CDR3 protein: CASSFFQLNMNTEAFF. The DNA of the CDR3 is TGCGCCAGCAGCTTCTTTCAGTTAAACATGAACACTGAAGCTTTCTTT.

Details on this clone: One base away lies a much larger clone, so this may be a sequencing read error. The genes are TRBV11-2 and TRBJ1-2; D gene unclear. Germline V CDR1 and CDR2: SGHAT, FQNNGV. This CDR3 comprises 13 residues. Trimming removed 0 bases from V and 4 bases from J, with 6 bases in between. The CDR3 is CASSLDGIYGYTF. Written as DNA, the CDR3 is TGTGCCAGCAGCTTAGACGGAATCTATGGCTACACCTTC.

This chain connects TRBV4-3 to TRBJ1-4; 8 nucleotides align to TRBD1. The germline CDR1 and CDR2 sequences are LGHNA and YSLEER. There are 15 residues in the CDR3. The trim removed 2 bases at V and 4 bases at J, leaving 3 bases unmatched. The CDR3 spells CASSQPGQDNEKLFF. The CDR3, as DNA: TGCGCCAGCAGCCAACCGGGACAGGATAATGAAAAACTGTTTTTT.

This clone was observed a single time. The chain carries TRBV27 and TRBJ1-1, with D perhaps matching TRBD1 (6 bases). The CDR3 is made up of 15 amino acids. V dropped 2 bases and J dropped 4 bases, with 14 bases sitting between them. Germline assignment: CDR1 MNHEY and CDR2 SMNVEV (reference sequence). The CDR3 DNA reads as TGTGCCAGCAGTTTAATGGGAACAGGGCCCACTGAAGCTTTCTTT. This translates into CASSLMGTGPTEAFF.

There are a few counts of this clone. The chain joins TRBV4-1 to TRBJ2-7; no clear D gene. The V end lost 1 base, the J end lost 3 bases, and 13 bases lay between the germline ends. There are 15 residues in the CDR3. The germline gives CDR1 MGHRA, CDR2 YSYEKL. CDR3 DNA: TGCGCCAGCAGCCAAGTCCAACTAACCAACTACGAGCAGTACTTC. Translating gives CASSQVQLTNYEQYF.

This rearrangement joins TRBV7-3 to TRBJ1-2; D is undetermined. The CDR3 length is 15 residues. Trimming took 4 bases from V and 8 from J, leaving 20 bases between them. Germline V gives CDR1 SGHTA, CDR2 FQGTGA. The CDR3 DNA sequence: TGTGCCAGCAGCTCAAAAGGAGGGTGGGTTGGGGGCTACACCTTC. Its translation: CASSSKGGWVGGYTF.

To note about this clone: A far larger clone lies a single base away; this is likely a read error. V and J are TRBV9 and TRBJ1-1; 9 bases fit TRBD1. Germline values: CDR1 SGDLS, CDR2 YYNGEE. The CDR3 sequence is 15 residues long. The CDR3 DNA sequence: TGTGCCAGCAGCGTAGGGGGACAGGGCCATTCTGAAGCTCTCTTT. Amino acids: CASSVGGQGHSEALF.

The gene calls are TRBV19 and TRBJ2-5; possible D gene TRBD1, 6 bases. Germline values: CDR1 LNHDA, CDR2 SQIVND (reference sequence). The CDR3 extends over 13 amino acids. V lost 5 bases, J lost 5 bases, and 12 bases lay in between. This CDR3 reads CASSATGMETQYF. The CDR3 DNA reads TGTGCCAGTAGTGCTACAGGGATGGAGACCCAGTACTTC.

This chain's CDR3 is CASSAHLAGAYEQYF. CDR3 in DNA: TGTGCCAGCAGCGCACACCTAGCGGGGGCCTACGAGCAGTACTTC. V is TRBV7-2 and J is TRBJ2-7; 10 bases match TRBD2. In germline, CDR1 is SGHTA, CDR2 FQGNSA. V shed 5 bases and J 2 bases; nucleotides not matched to a gene: 6. The CDR3 length is 15 residues. The entire variable domain, with the rest obtained from reference TRBV7-2 and TRBJ2-7, is as follows: GAGVSQSPSNKVTEKGKDVELRCDPISGHTALYWYRQSLGQGLEFLIYFQGNSAPDKSGLPSDRFSAERTGGSVSTLTIQRTQQEDSAVYLCASSAHLAGAYEQYFGPGTRLTVT.

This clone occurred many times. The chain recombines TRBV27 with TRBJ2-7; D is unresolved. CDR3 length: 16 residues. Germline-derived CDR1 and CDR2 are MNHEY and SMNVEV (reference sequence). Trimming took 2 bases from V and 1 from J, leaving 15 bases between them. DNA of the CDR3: TGTGCCAGCAGTTTACCGCCCTTCAGGAGTTCCTACGAGCAGTACTTC. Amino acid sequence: CASSLPPFRSSYEQYF.

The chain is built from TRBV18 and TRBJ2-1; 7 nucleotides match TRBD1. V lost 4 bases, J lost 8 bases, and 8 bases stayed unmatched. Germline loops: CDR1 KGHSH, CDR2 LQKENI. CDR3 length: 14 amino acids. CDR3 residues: CASSLTGSIHEQFF. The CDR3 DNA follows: TGTGCCAGCTCACTGACAGGGTCTATCCATGAGCAGTTCTTC. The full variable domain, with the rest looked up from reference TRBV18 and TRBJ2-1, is NAGVMQNPRHLVRRRGQEARLRCSPMKGHSHVYWYRQLPEEGLKFMVYLQKENIIDESGMPKERFSAEFPKEGPSILRIQQVVRGDSAAYFCASSLTGSIHEQFFGPGTRLTVL.

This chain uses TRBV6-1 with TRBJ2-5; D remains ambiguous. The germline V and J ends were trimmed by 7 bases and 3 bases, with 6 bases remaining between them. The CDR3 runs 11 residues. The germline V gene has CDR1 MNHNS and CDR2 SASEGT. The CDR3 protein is CASKVEETQYF. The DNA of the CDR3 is TGTGCCAGCAAGGTTGAAGAGACCCAGTACTTC.

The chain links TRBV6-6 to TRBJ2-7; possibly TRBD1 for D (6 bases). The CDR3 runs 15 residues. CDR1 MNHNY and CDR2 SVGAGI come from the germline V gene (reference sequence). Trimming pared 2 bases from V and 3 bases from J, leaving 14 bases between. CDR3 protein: CASSYGRGSFYEQYF. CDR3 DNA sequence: TGTGCCAGCAGTTACGGCAGGGGTTCTTTCTACGAGCAGTACTTC.

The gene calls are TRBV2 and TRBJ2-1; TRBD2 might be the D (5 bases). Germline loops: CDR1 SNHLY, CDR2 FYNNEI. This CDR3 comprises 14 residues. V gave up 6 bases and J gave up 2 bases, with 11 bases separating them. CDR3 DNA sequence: TGTGCCAGCAGGGACGGGAACGCCTACAATGAGCAGTTCTTC. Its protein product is CASRDGNAYNEQFF. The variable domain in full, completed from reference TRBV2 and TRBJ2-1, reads EPEVTQTPSHQVTQMGQEVILRCVPISNHLYFYWYRQILGQKVEFLVSFYNNEISEKSEIFDDQFSVERPDGSNFTLKIRSTKLEDSAMYFCASRDGNAYNEQFFGPGTRLTVL.

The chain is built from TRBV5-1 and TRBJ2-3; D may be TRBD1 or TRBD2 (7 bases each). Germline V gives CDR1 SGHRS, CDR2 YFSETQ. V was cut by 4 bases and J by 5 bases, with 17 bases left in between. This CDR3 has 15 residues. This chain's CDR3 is CASSPEGGGGDTQYF. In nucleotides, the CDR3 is TGCGCCAGCAGCCCCGAGGGAGGGGGCGGAGATACGCAGTATTTT. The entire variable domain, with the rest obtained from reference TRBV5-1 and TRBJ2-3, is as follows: KAGVTQTPRYLIKTRGQQVTLSCSPISGHRSVSWYQQTPGQGLQFLFEYFSETQRNKGNFPGRFSGRQFSNSRSEMNVSTLELGDSALYLCASSPEGGGGDTQYFGPGTRLTVL.